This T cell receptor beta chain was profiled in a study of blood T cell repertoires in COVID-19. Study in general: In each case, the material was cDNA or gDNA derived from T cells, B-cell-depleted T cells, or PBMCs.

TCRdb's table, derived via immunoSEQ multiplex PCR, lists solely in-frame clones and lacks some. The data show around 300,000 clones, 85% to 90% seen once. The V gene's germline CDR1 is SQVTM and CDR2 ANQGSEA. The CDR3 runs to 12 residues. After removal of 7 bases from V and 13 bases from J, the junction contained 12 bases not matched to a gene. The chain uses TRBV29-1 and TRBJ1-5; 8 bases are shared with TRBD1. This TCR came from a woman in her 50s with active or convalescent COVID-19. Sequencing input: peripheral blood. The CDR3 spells CSADISGGGQHF. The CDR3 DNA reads TGCAGCGCCGATATATCAGGGGGCGGTCAGCATTTT.